What follows describes a single T cell receptor beta chain. The antigen is undetermined. As for time point: 20-29 weeks after completion of therapy. Repertoires were generated with immunoSEQ multiplex PCR, while TCRdb's copy carries only in-frame clones and drops some. This table has 15,000 to 20,000 clones, roughly 85% appearing once. The data were obtained in a study of T cell therapy after organ transplantation. In the study overall: Responders numbered eight and nonresponders two among around 10 patients.

CDR1 is LGHNT, CDR2 FRNRAP, per germline. The CDR3 consists of 13 residues. Trimming took off 3 bases at V and 5 bases at J, with 10 bases between the two ends. The TCR comes from a human patient who had received a solid organ transplant and had CMV disease. Some of the T cells may derive from the graft donor. The chain couples TRBV12-5 to TRBJ1-1; D not certain. Sequenced material: CD8+ T cells from blood, taken after autologous CMV-specific T cell therapy. CDR3 nucleotide sequence: TGTGCTAGTGGTTTAGATCCAGGAACTGAAGCTTTCTTT. Translating it yields CASGLDPGTEAFF.